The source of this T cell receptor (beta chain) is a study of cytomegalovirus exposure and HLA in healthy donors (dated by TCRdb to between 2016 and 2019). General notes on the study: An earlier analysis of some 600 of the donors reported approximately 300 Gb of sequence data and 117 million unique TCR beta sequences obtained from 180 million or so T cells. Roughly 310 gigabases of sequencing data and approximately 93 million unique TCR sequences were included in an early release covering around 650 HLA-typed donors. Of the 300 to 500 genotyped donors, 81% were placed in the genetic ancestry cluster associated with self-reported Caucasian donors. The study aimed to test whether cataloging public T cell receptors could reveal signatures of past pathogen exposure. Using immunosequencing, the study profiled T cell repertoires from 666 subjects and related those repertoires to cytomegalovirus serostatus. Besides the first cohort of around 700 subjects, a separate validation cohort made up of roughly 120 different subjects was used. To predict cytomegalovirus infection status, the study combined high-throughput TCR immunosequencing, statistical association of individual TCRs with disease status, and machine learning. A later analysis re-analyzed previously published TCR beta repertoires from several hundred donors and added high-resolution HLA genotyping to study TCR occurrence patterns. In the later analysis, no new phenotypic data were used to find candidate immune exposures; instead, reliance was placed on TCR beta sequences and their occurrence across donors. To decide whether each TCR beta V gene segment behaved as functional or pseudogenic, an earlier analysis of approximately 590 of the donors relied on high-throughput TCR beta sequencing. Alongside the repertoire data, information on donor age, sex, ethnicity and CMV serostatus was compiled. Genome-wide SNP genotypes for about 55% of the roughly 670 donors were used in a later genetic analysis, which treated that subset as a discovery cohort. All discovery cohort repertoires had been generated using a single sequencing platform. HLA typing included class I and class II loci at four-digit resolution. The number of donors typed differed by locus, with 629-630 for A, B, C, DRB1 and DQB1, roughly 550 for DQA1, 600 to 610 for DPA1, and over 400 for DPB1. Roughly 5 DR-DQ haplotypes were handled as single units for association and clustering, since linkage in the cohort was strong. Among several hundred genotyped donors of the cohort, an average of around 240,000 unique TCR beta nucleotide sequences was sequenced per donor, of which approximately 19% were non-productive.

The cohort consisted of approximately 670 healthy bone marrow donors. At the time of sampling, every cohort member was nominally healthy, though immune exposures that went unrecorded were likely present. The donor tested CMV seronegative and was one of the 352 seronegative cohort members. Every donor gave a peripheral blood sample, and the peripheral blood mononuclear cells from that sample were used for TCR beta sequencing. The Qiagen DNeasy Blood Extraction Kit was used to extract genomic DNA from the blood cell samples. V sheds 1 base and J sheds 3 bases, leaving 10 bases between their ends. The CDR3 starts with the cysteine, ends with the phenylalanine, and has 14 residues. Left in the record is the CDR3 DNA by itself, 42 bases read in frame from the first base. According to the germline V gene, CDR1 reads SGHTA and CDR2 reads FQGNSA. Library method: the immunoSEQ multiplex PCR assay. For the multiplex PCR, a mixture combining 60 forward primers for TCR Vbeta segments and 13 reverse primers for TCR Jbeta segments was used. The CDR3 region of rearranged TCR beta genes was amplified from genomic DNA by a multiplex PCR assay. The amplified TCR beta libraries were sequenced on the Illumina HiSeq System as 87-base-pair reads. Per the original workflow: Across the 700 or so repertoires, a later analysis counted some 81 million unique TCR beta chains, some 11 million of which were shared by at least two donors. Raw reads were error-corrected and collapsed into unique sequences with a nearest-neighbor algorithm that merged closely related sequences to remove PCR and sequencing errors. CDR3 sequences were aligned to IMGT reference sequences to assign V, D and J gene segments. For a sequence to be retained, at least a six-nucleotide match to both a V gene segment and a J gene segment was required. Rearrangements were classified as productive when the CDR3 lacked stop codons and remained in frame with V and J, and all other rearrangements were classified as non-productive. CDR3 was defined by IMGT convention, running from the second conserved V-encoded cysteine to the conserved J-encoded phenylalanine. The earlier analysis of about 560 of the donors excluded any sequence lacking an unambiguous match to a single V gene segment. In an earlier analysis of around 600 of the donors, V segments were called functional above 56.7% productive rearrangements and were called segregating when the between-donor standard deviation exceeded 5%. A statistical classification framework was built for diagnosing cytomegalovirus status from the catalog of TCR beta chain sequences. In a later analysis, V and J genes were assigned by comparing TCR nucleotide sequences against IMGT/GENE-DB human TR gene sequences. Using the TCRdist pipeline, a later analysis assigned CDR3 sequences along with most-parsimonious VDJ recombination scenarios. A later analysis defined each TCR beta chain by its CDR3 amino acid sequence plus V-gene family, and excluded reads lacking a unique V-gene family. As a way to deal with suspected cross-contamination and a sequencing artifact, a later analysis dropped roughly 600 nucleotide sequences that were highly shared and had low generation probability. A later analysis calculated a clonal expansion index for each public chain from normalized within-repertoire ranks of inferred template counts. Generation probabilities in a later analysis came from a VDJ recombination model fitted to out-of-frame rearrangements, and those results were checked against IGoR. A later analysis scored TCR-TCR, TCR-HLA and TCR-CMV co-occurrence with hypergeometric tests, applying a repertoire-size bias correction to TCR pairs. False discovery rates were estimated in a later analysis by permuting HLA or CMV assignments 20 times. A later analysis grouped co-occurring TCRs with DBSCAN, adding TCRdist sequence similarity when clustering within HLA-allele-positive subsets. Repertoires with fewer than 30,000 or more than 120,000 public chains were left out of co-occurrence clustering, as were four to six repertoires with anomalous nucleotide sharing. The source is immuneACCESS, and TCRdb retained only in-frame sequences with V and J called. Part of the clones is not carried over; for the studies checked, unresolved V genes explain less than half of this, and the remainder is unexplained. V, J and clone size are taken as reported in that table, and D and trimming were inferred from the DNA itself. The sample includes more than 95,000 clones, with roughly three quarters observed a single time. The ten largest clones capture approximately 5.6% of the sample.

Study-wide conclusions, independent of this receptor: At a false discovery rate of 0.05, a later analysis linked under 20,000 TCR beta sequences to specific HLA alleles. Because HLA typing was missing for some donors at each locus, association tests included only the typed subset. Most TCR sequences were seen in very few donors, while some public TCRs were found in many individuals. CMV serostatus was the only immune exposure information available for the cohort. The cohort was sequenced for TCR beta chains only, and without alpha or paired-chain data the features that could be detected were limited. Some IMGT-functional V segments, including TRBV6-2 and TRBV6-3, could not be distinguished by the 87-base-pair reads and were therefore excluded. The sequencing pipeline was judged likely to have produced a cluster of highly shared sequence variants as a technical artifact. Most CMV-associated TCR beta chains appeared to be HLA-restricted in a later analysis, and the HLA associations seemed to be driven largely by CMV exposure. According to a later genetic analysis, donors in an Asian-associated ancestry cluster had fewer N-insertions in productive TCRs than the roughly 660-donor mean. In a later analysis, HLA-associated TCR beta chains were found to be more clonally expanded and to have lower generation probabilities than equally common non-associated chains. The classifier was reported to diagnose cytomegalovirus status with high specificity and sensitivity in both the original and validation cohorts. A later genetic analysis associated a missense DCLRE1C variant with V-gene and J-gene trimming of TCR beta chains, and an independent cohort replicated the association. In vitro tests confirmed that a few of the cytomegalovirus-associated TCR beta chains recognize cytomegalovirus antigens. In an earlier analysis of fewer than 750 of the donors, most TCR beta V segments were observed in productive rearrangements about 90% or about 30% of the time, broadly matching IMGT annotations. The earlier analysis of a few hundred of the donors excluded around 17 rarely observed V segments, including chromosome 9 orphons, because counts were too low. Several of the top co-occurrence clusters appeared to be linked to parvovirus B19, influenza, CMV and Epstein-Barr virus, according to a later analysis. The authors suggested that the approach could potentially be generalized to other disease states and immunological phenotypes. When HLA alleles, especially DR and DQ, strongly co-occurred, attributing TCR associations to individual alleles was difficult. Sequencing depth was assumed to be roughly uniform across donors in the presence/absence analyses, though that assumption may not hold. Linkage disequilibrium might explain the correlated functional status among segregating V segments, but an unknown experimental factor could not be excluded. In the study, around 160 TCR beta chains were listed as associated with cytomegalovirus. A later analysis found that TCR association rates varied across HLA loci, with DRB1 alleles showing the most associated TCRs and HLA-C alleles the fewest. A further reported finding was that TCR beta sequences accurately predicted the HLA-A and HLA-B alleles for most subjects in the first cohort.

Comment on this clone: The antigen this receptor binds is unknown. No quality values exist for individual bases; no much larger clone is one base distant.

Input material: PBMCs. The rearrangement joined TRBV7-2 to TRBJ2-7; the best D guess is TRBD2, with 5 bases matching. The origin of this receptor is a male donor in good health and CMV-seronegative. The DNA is TGTGCCAGCAGCTTAGTCGAGGGAAACTACGAGCAGTACTTC. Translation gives CASSLVEGNYEQYF.